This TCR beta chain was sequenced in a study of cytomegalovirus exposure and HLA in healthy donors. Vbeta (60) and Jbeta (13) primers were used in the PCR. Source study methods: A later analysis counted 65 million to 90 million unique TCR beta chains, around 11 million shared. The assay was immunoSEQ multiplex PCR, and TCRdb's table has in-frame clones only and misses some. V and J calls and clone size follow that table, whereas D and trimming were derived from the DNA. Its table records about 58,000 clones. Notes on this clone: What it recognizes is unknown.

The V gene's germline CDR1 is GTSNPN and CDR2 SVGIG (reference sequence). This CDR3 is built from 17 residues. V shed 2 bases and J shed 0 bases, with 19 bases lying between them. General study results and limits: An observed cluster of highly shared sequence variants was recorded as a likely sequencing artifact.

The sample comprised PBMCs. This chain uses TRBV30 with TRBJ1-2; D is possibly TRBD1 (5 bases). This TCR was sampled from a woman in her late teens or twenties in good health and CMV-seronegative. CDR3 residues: CAWSRWGRAGSNYGYTF. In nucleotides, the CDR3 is TGTGCCTGGAGTCGGTGGGGGAGGGCAGGGTCTAACTATGGCTACACCTTC. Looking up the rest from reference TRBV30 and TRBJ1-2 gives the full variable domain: SQTIHQWPATLVQPVGSPLSLECTVEGTSNPNLYWYRQAAGRGLQLLFYSVGIGQISSEVPQNLSASRPQDRQFILSSKKLLLSDSGFYLCAWSRWGRAGSNYGYTFGSGTRLTVV.